The 12 T cell receptor beta chains below all came from one sample that was sequenced in a study of radiotherapy plus CTLA-4 blockade in lung cancer. Only in-frame clones appear in the TCRdb table, and some are missing; sequencing was by immunoSEQ multiplex PCR. The sample has about 78,000 clones, around 87% seen once. Material: peripheral blood, obtained from a patient treated with radiotherapy plus ipilimumab. Receptors originate from a human donor with non-small cell lung cancer who had stable disease on radiotherapy plus ipilimumab.

A single count supports this clone. This sequence joins TRBV7-9 and TRBJ1-2; D is unresolved. Per the germline V gene, CDR1 is SEHNR and CDR2 is FQNEAQ (reference sequence). The CDR3 consists of 12 residues. Trimming removed 5 bases from V and 7 bases from J, with 11 bases in between. CDR3 nucleotides: TGTGCCAGCAGCCCCCCGCAAGGTGGCTACACCTTC. It is translated as CASSPPQGGYTF. Variable domain in full (rest from reference TRBV7-9 and TRBJ1-2): DTGVSQNPRHKITKRGQNVTFRCDPISEHNRLYWYRQTLGQGPEFLTYFQNEAQLEKSRLLSDRFSAERPKGSFSTLEIQRTEQGDSAMYLCASSPPQGGYTFGSGTRLTVV.

The chain recombines TRBV6-5 with TRBJ2-7, with D possibly TRBD2 on 5 matching bases. This CDR3 region has 13 residues. The germline gives CDR1 MNHEY, CDR2 SVGAGI. The V and J ends lost 5 bases and 6 bases respectively, with 14 bases between them. The CDR3 here is CASSIRVGSEQYF. CDR3 nucleotide sequence: TGTGCCAGCAGTATCCGGGTTGGGAGCGAGCAGTACTTC.

CDR3 DNA: TGTGCCAGCAGCGTAGTGAAGGGGGACGATGAGCAGTTCTTC. Protein: CASSVVKGDDEQFF. This sequence joins TRBV9 and TRBJ2-1; possibly TRBD1 for D (6 bases). V lost 0 bases and J 8 bases, leaving 12 bases between the germline ends. Looked up from germline, CDR1 is SGDLS and CDR2 is YYNGEE. CDR3 length equals 14 residues.

This clone was detected a few times. The V gene is TRBV7-9, the J gene TRBJ2-7; the match to TRBD2 covers 10 bases. There are 15 residues in the CDR3. The trim removed 2 bases at V and 6 bases at J, leaving 7 bases unmatched. Looked up from germline, CDR1 is SEHNR and CDR2 is FQNEAQ (reference sequence). The CDR3 loop reads CASSLYGAGGGEQYF. The CDR3 DNA is TGTGCCAGCAGCTTATATGGAGCGGGAGGGGGCGAGCAGTACTTC.

On this clone itself: One end of the junction varies from germline; a read error may be responsible. CDR3 DNA: TGTGCCAGCAGTCAAGCGGGAGGGCCCTCGGGCGAGCAGTACTTC. The encoded protein is CASSQAGGPSGEQYF. The V gene is TRBV2, the J gene TRBJ2-7; 10 bases map to TRBD2. This CDR3 region has 15 residues. In germline, CDR1 is SNHLY, CDR2 FYNNEI.

The chain employs TRBV7-9 and TRBJ1-2; 9 nucleotides align to TRBD1. Germline trimming cut 6 bases from V and 12 bases from J; bases unmatched to any gene: 11. CDR1 SEHNR and CDR2 FQNEAQ come from the germline V gene (reference sequence). This CDR3 is 13 amino acids long. Here the CDR3 reads CASRLPGQGFHTF. The CDR3 nucleotides are TGTGCCAGCAGACTACCGGGACAGGGCTTCCACACCTTC.

The rearrangement joins TRBV27 to TRBJ2-1; 9 bases are shared with TRBD2. V gave up 5 bases and J gave up 6 bases; unmatched junction bases: 17. The CDR3 contains 18 residues. The germline V gene encodes CDR1 MNHEY and CDR2 SMNVEV (reference sequence). The CDR3 bases are TGTGCCAGCAGTCCAGGTTTGGGGGCGGGAGGGCCAGGCAATGAGCAGTTCTTC. Its protein product is CASSPGLGAGGPGNEQFF.

The count of this clone is one. V and J are TRBV7-2 and TRBJ1-3; no clear D gene. The germline V gene has CDR1 SGHTA and CDR2 FQGNSA. V lost 1 base to trimming and J lost 4 bases, with 8 bases between them. This CDR3 is 14 amino acids long. The CDR3 loop is CASSLGEAGNTIYF. Written as DNA, the CDR3 is TGTGCCAGCAGCTTAGGAGAAGCAGGAAACACCATATATTTT.

The genes are TRBV28 and TRBJ1-1; tentative D call: TRBD1 (5 bases). In germline, CDR1 is MDHEN, CDR2 SYDVKM. This CDR3 has 13 residues. With 4 bases removed from V and 6 bases from J, the gap between germline ends came to 12 bases. CDR3 region: CASSWTWDSEAFF. CDR3 DNA: TGTGCCAGCAGTTGGACTTGGGACTCTGAAGCTTTCTTT. The full variable domain, with the rest looked up from reference TRBV28 and TRBJ1-1, is DVKVTQSSRYLVKRTGEKVFLECVQDMDHENMFWYRQDPGLGLRLIYFSYDVKMKEKGDIPEGYSVSREKKERFSLILESASTNQTSMYLCASSWTWDSEAFFGQGTRLTVV.

This CDR3 is CASSLDRASGSWGYTF. CDR3 DNA sequence: TGTGCCAGCAGCTTGGATAGGGCCTCCGGTAGTTGGGGCTACACCTTC. The rearrangement links TRBV5-8 to TRBJ1-2, with D hard to call. This CDR3 is built from 16 residues. CDR1 is SGHTS and CDR2 is YDEGEE in the germline V gene. Trimming cost V 0 bases and J 8 bases, with 20 bases left between them.

The V gene is TRBV5-1, the J gene TRBJ2-7; a possible D gene is TRBD2 (6 bases). The CDR3 length is 14 residues. Trimming stripped 0 bases from V and 2 bases from J, with 9 bases between. Germline V CDR1 and CDR2: SGHRS, YFSETQ. The chain's CDR3 is CASSLAGEAYEQYF. CDR3 bases: TGCGCCAGCAGCTTGGCGGGGGAAGCCTACGAGCAGTACTTC.

This clone was recorded once. The rearrangement uses TRBV6-6 and TRBJ1-1; 9 bases map to TRBD1. Germline V gene lookup returns CDR1 MNHNY and CDR2 SVGAGI (reference sequence). The CDR3 extends over 14 amino acids. With 6 bases clipped from V and 5 bases from J, the junction kept 7 bases outside the gene matches. The CDR3 is CASSPRQGVTEAFF. The DNA for the CDR3 is TGTGCCAGCAGCCCACGACAGGGGGTTACTGAAGCTTTCTTT.